What follows are 18 T cell receptor beta chains derived from one specimen sequenced in a study of CD8 T cells in Susac syndrome. Reverse transcription of roughly 0.5 to 1 ug RNA used random hexamers. In TCRdb, the immunoSEQ multiplex PCR reads were re-called with MiXCR into one record per CDR3 protein. The table has about 210,000 distinct CDR3 sequences, roughly 96% seen once. Sequencing was performed on CD4+ T cells from PBMCs. These TCRs come from a human donor with multiple sclerosis.

This clonotype was recorded only once. The CDR3 region is CASSLADRPGKNIQYF. DNA of the CDR3: TGCGCCAGCAGCTTGGCGGACAGGCCAGGGAAAAACATTCAGTACTTC. This chain joins TRBV5-1 and TRBJ2-4; 7 positions agree with TRBD1. The CDR3 has 16 amino acids. The J segment lost 4 bases and the V segment lost 0 bases, leaving 7 bases of the junction unmatched. Per germline, CDR1 SGHRS and CDR2 YFSETQ.

The chain uses TRBV3-1 and TRBJ1-5; D possibly corresponds to TRBD1 (5 bases). The length of the CDR3 is 17 residues. Germline V lookup: CDR1 LGHDT, CDR2 YNNKEL (reference sequence). Deletions cut 0 bases from V and 5 bases from J, with 17 bases between. The CDR3 sequence: CASSQDSGWGEDQPQHF. CDR3 nucleotide sequence: TGTGCCAGCAGCCAAGATAGCGGGTGGGGGGAGGATCAGCCCCAGCATTTT.

The rearrangement joins TRBV20-1 to TRBJ1-2; D gene unclear. V shed 4 bases and J shed 6 bases, with 12 bases lying between them. This CDR3 is 12 amino acids long. CDR1 is DFQATT, CDR2 SNEGSKA, per germline (reference sequence). The CDR3 nucleotides are TGCAGTGCTAAGGACCGAACCCATGGCTACACCTTC. Translation gives CSAKDRTHGYTF.

The chain employs TRBV7-8 and TRBJ2-7; 11 bases fit TRBD2. V lost 1 base, J lost 4 bases, and 0 bases stayed unmatched. Germline CDR1 SGHVS, CDR2 FQNEAQ. The CDR3 sequence is 14 residues long. CDR3 DNA: TGTGCCAGCAGCTTAGTAGCGGGAGGGTACGAGCAGTACTTC. Protein sequence: CASSLVAGGYEQYF. Based on the CDR3 plus reference TRBV7-8 and TRBJ2-7, the full variable domain is GAGVSQSPRYKVAKRGQDVALRCDPISGHVSLFWYQQALGQGPEFLTYFQNEAQLDKSGLPSDRFFAERPEGSVSTLKIQRTQQEDSAVYLCASSLVAGGYEQYFGPGTRLTVT.

The chain is built from TRBV5-1 and TRBJ1-2; 7 bases are a match to TRBD1. The junction had 2 bases not matched to a gene; V was cut back by 1 base and J by 5 bases. The germline CDR1 and CDR2 sequences are SGHRS and YFSETQ. The CDR3 sequence is 13 residues long. CDR3 nucleotide sequence: TGCGCCAGCAGCTTGCAGGGGGATTATGGCTACACCTTC. It codes for CASSLQGDYGYTF.

The V call is TRBV28, the J call TRBJ1-1, with 11 positions matching TRBD1. From germline, CDR1 is MDHEN and CDR2 SYDVKM. This CDR3 comprises 15 residues. V lost 2 bases to trimming and J lost 4 bases; unmatched junction nucleotides: 3. CDR3 protein: CASSLGGTGGTEAFF. CDR3 bases: TGTGCCAGCAGTTTAGGCGGGACAGGGGGCACTGAAGCTTTCTTT.

The rearrangement uses TRBV10-3 and TRBJ2-3, with D perhaps matching TRBD1 or TRBD2 (5 bases each). The germline CDR1 and CDR2 sequences are ENHRY and SYGVKD. V lost 6 bases and J 1 base, leaving 11 bases between the germline ends. The CDR3 runs 14 residues. This CDR3 reads CAIRRGGRTDTQYF. As DNA, the CDR3 is TGTGCCATCAGGAGGGGCGGGCGCACAGATACGCAGTATTTT.

The V call is TRBV7-2, the J call TRBJ2-7, with TRBD2 identical over 7 bases. Germline assignment: CDR1 SGHTA and CDR2 FQGNSA. Trimming cost V 3 bases and J 4 bases; bases outside gene matches: 6. CDR3 length equals 14 residues. The chain's CDR3 is CASSFGGGKYEQYF. The CDR3 DNA follows: TGTGCCAGCAGCTTTGGCGGGGGTAAATACGAGCAGTACTTC.

The rearrangement joins TRBV29-1 to TRBJ2-3; TRBD2 agrees at 7 bases. CDR1 is SQVTM, CDR2 ANQGSEA, per germline. The J segment lost 3 bases and the V segment lost 0 bases, leaving 12 bases of the junction unmatched. This CDR3 is built from 17 residues. This chain's CDR3 is CSVEDRFRSGTTDTQYF. CDR3 bases: TGCAGCGTTGAAGATCGTTTTCGGAGCGGGACTACAGATACGCAGTATTTT.

V and J are TRBV28 and TRBJ2-2; D gene uncertain. The germline V and J ends were trimmed by 2 bases and 7 bases, with 17 bases remaining between them. Per germline, CDR1 MDHEN and CDR2 SYDVKM. The CDR3 runs 16 residues. For the CDR3, the DNA is TGTGCCAGCAGTTTACCCCACGGACCGCGGATCGGGGAGCTGTTTTTT. It codes for CASSLPHGPRIGELFF.

The V gene is TRBV24-1, the J gene TRBJ2-5; 7 bases line up with TRBD2. This CDR3 is built from 16 residues. CDR1 and CDR2 (germline): KGHDR, SFDVKD. J lost 3 bases, V lost 3 bases, and 9 bases had no gene match. The chain's CDR3 is CATSDPASGLEETQYF. CDR3 DNA: TGTGCCACCAGTGATCCAGCTAGCGGTTTGGAAGAGACCCAGTACTTC.

V is TRBV20-1 and J is TRBJ2-1; TRBD2 matches at 9 bases. CDR1 and CDR2 (germline): DFQATT, SNEGSKA (reference sequence). The CDR3 runs 14 residues. The V gene end was trimmed by 6 bases and the J gene end by 4 bases; junction bases not matched to a gene: 7. The CDR3 is CSAKGLAPYNEQFF. The CDR3 DNA reads as TGCAGTGCCAAGGGACTAGCCCCTTACAATGAGCAGTTCTTC.

J is TRBJ1-5 and V is TRBV23-1; 7 nucleotides match TRBD1. TRBV23-1 is an ORF, with its function uncertain. Trimming at V came to 2 bases and at J to 0 bases, leaving 10 bases not matched to a gene. The CDR3 contains 18 residues. The CDR3 reads CASSQLGPGTVSNQPQHF. The CDR3 DNA sequence: TGCGCCAGCAGTCAACTTGGGCCCGGGACAGTTAGCAATCAGCCCCAGCATTTT.

This clonotype was observed once. The chain couples TRBV29-1 to TRBJ2-5; D remains ambiguous. Germline CDR1 reads SQVTM; CDR2 reads ANQGSEA. The CDR3 has 15 residues. Trimming pared 4 bases from V and 5 bases from J, leaving 20 bases between. CDR3: CSVVFRSSIRETQYF. DNA of the CDR3: TGCAGCGTTGTCTTCAGGTCTAGTATACGGGAGACCCAGTACTTC. Looking up the rest from reference TRBV29-1 and TRBJ2-5 gives the full variable domain: SAVISQKPSRDICQRGTSLTIQCQVDSQVTMMFWYRQQPGQSLTLIATANQGSEATYESGFVIDKFPISRPNLTFSTLTVSNMSPEDSSIYLCSVVFRSSIRETQYFGPGTRLLVL.

V and J are TRBV20-1 and TRBJ1-2; D perhaps matches TRBD1 (6 bases). Deletions cut 1 base from V and 1 base from J, with 19 bases between. Germline V CDR1 and CDR2: DFQATT, SNEGSKA (reference sequence). This CDR3 region has 17 residues. The CDR3 region has the DNA TGCAGTGCTAGAGCCGAAGATCAGGGGATCGGTAACTATGGCTACACCTTC. The encoded protein is CSARAEDQGIGNYGYTF.

This clonotype turned up a few times. This chain uses TRBV7-9 with TRBJ2-7; D is perhaps TRBD1 (5 bases). There are 12 residues in the CDR3. Germline CDR1 SEHNR, CDR2 FQNEAQ (reference sequence). Trimming took 1 base from V and 6 from J, leaving 7 bases between them. DNA for the CDR3: TGTGCCAGCAGCTTAGAGGGGTCCGAGCAGTACTTC. Encoded protein: CASSLEGSEQYF.

The chain links TRBV5-1 to TRBJ2-3; 9 positions agree with TRBD2. Germline V CDR1 and CDR2: SGHRS, YFSETQ. This CDR3 is built from 15 residues. V was clipped by 6 bases and J by 2 bases; unmatched bases: 7. This CDR3 is CASTPLAGTTDTQYF. The CDR3 nucleotides read TGCGCCAGCACCCCGCTAGCGGGAACCACAGATACGCAGTATTTT.

V gene TRBV18 combines with J gene TRBJ2-1; the match to TRBD2 covers 11 bases. Germline trimming cut 3 bases from V and 7 bases from J; bases unmatched to any gene: 5. The length of the CDR3 is 15 residues. Germline lookup yields CDR1 KGHSH and CDR2 LQKENI. The CDR3 is CASSPTSGTRNEQFF. The CDR3 nucleotides read TGTGCCAGCTCACCGACTAGCGGGACGAGGAATGAGCAGTTCTTC.